What follows describes a single TCR beta chain. Original processing notes: Nucleated cell number was recorded as an estimate derived from reference gene primer amplification. Produced via immunoSEQ multiplex PCR; TCRdb's table is partial and in-frame only. The V and J calls and clone size come from that table; D and trimming were worked out from the DNA. The sample holds 200,000 to 300,000 clones, 88% seen once. This entry is derived from a study of blood T cell repertoires in COVID-19. About the research overall: The study drew acute and convalescent COVID-19 samples from the United States, Italy and Spain. PBMCs, B-cell-depleted T cells, or T cells provided the cDNA or gDNA that made up the material.

The junction had 12 bases not matched to a gene; V was cut back by 6 bases and J by 7 bases. Germline V gene lookup returns CDR1 MNHEY and CDR2 SVGEGT. The CDR3 extends over 17 amino acids. This clonotype originated in a woman aged 25 to 45 with acute or convalescent COVID-19. Sequenced input: peripheral blood. The V gene is TRBV6-2 or TRBV6-3, the J gene TRBJ2-1, with 13 positions matching TRBD2. This chain's CDR3 is CASSLNRGLAGKNEQFF. The CDR3 nucleotides read TGTGCCAGCAGCTTAAATCGGGGACTAGCGGGGAAAAATGAGCAGTTCTTC.